The 3 T cell receptor beta chains presented below share a single source sample, sequenced in a study of cytomegalovirus exposure and HLA in healthy donors. This PCR relied on a set of 60 Vbeta primers and 13 Jbeta primers. Clones were read by immunoSEQ multiplex PCR, and TCRdb kept only the in-frame ones, dropping some. The table lists some 150,000 clones, roughly 89% of them singletons. Sequenced material: PBMCs. These TCRs come from a woman in her thirties in good health and CMV-seronegative.

The chain couples TRBV27 to TRBJ2-1, with a possible D match to TRBD2 (7 bases). V shed 5 bases and J shed 8 bases, with 19 bases lying between them. Germline V gene lookup returns CDR1 MNHEY and CDR2 SMNVEV (reference sequence). The CDR3 has 15 residues. The CDR3 DNA reads as TGTGCCAGCAGTCAAACGGGGGGCCGATTATATGAGCAGTTCTTC. Translation gives CASSQTGGRLYEQFF.

The chain couples TRBV18 to TRBJ1-1, with a tentative D call TRBD1 (5 bases). CDR3 length equals 15 residues. V lost 2 bases and J 0 bases, leaving 10 bases between the germline ends. CDR1 and CDR2 from the germline V gene are KGHSH and LQKENI. In DNA, the CDR3 is TGTGCCAGCTCACCAGCGGCAGGGATGAACACTGAAGCTTTCTTT. It specifies CASSPAAGMNTEAFF.

The chain recombines TRBV9 with TRBJ2-5; the match to TRBD2 covers 8 bases. The DNA end lines up better with TRBJ2-7; the J call may be wrong. The length of the CDR3 is 14 residues. The V gene's germline CDR1 is SGDLS and CDR2 YYNGEE. Here the CDR3 reads CASSSGSGTYEQYF. CDR3 in DNA: TGTGCCAGCAGCTCGGGTAGCGGGACCTACGAGCAGTACTTC.